A single sample gave rise to the 21 T cell receptor beta chains below, sequenced in a study of identical twins (dated by TCRdb to the mid-2010s). Preparation of the library involved 5' RACE. TCRdb shows the sequencer as Illumina HiSeq 2000. Starting from the raw public reads, TCRdb applied fastp trimming at Q25, assembled clones with MiXCR and retained in-frame beta chains. Every CDR3 protein is listed once, alongside the most common genes and DNA of its rows. The sample has 700,000 or so distinct CDR3 sequences on record, approximately 9% of them singletons. Approximately 0.96% of the sample is taken by the ten largest. These data were likewise used in another study, on yellow fever vaccine responses in identical twins.

The specimen sequenced was PBMCs. These receptors all come from a woman aged 18-29 years in good health.

This chain joins TRBV9 and TRBJ2-2, with 8 nucleotides matching TRBD1. The CDR3 is 16 residues long. Trimming cost V 0 bases and J 4 bases; bases outside gene matches: 5. Germline V gene lookup returns CDR1 SGDLS and CDR2 YYNGEE. CDR3 region: CASSVDGQGATGELFF. CDR3 sequence (DNA): TGTGCCAGCAGCGTAGATGGACAGGGTGCCACCGGGGAGCTGTTTTTT. The full variable domain, in which reference TRBV9 and TRBJ2-2 provide the parts outside the CDR3, is DSGVTQTPKHLITATGQRVTLRCSPRSGDLSVYWYQQSLDQGLQFLIQYYNGEERAKGNILERFSAQQFPDLHSELNLSSLELGDSALYFCASSVDGQGATGELFFGEGSRLTVL.

J is TRBJ2-2 and V is TRBV11-2; TRBD1 aligns across 8 bases. The V segment lost 5 bases and the J segment 3 bases; nucleotides outside the gene matches: 8. This CDR3 has 16 residues. CDR1 SGHAT and CDR2 FQNNGV come from the germline V gene. CDR3 amino acids: CASSTPGGAYTGELFF. The CDR3 region has the DNA TGTGCCAGCAGCACCCCAGGGGGCGCTTACACCGGGGAGCTGTTTTTT.

This clonotype came up a few times. The chain employs TRBV5-1 and TRBJ2-5; no definite D call. CDR3 size: 12 residues. Trimming cost V 4 bases and J 4 bases, with 8 bases left between them. Germline V gives CDR1 SGHRS, CDR2 YFSETQ. In DNA form, the CDR3 reads TGCGCCAGCAGCCACCAGAGAGAGACCCAGTACTTC. The encoded protein is CASSHQRETQYF.

The rearrangement joins TRBV7-3 to TRBJ1-5; 7 bases agree with TRBD1. CDR1 SGHTA and CDR2 FQGTGA come from the germline V gene. The CDR3 consists of 17 residues. Trimming cost V 2 bases and J 2 bases; bases outside gene matches: 9. CDR3 loop: CASSLASSGQRNQPQHF. CDR3 coding DNA: TGTGCCAGCAGCTTAGCCTCCTCGGGACAGCGCAATCAGCCCCAGCATTTT.

The J gene is TRBJ2-7, the V gene TRBV29-1; 10 positions match TRBD2. V shed 1 base and J 2 bases; nucleotides not matched to a gene: 11. This CDR3 has 17 residues. CDR1 is SQVTM and CDR2 is ANQGSEA in the germline V gene. This CDR3 is CSVEGEKSSGGPYEQYF. DNA of the CDR3: TGCAGCGTTGAAGGGGAGAAGTCTAGCGGGGGCCCCTACGAGCAGTACTTC.

Many counts were recorded for this clonotype. J is TRBJ2-1 and V is TRBV20-1; 14 bases align to TRBD2. V was clipped by 3 bases and J by 4 bases; unmatched bases: 2. CDR1 and CDR2 from the germline V gene are DFQATT and SNEGSKA (reference sequence). The CDR3 length is 15 residues. The chain's CDR3 is CSASRLAGGYNEQFF. The CDR3 region has the DNA TGCAGTGCTAGCCGACTAGCGGGGGGGTACAATGAGCAGTTCTTC.

The rearrangement uses TRBV15 and TRBJ2-7, with D perhaps matching TRBD2 (6 bases). CDR1 and CDR2 from the germline V gene are LNHNV and YYDKDF (reference sequence). CDR3 length: 14 amino acids. The V end was cut by 1 base, the J end by 6 bases, with 13 bases between. CDR3 in amino acids: CATSRAGTAGEQYF. The DNA of the CDR3 is TGTGCCACCAGCAGAGCCGGGACTGCCGGCGAGCAGTACTTC.

The chain carries TRBV12-3 or TRBV12-4 and TRBJ1-5; D not resolved. Deletions cut 3 bases from V and 4 bases from J, with 4 bases between. The CDR3 totals 12 residues. The CDR3 nucleotides read TGTGCCAGCAGTTTCATGAATCAGCCCCAGCATTTT. It yields the protein CASSFMNQPQHF.

This chain connects TRBV7-2 to TRBJ2-2; TRBD2 aligns across 11 bases. The CDR3 spans 15 residues. Trimming cost V 6 bases and J 4 bases; bases outside gene matches: 4. The germline V gene encodes CDR1 SGHTA and CDR2 FQGNSA. The CDR3, as DNA: TGTGCCAGCAGATTCACTAGCGGGAGCACCGGGGAGCTGTTTTTT. Its translation: CASRFTSGSTGELFF.

The chain employs TRBV28 and TRBJ2-3, with D maybe TRBD1 (7 bases). Germline-derived CDR1 and CDR2 are MDHEN and SYDVKM. The V gene lost 3 bases and the J gene lost 3 bases, with 13 bases spanning the gap. The CDR3 loop spans 15 amino acids. The CDR3 reads CASSLEGAVTDTQYF. Written as DNA, the CDR3 is TGTGCCAGCAGTTTGGAGGGGGCTGTAACAGATACGCAGTATTTT.

About this clonotype: An end of the junction does not agree with germline; a read error may underlie this. The chain is built from TRBV20-1 and TRBJ2-7, with D unclear. The CDR3 spans 12 residues. Germline-derived CDR1 and CDR2 are DFQATT and SNEGSKA (reference sequence). DNA of the CDR3: TGCAGTGTCGTGGGCCGCTACTACGAGCAGTGCTTC. Translating gives CSVVGRYYEQCF.

Only a few counts were recorded for this clonotype. The V call is TRBV20-1, the J call TRBJ1-1; 7 bases match TRBD1. The CDR3 runs to 13 residues. V was pared by 2 bases and J by 7 bases, with 7 bases of the junction left unmatched. Germline CDR1 DFQATT, CDR2 SNEGSKA (reference sequence). The CDR3 here is CSARHLRQGEAFF. DNA for the CDR3: TGCAGTGCTAGACACCTTAGACAGGGTGAAGCTTTCTTT.

This clonotype has a count of ten or more. The chain employs TRBV5-6 and TRBJ2-4; 10 bases line up with TRBD1. Per germline, CDR1 SGHDT and CDR2 YYEEEE. V was pared by 4 bases and J by 2 bases, with 6 bases of the junction left unmatched. This CDR3 has 16 residues. The CDR3 nucleotides read TGTGCCAGCAGCCTGGGACAGGGGATATCCAAAAACATTCAGTACTTC. Amino acid sequence: CASSLGQGISKNIQYF.

The table lists this clonotype with a few counts. The chain joins TRBV7-3 to TRBJ2-3; no reliable D call. The CDR3 runs to 16 residues. The ends were cut back, 5 bases at V and 2 bases at J, with 17 bases in the middle. Germline values: CDR1 SGHTA, CDR2 FQGTGA. The CDR3 region has the DNA TGTGCCAGCAGCCCTACGGGTGGCCCGTCCACAGATACGCAGTATTTT. Translating gives CASSPTGGPSTDTQYF.

This clonotype was observed many times. V gene TRBV6-1 combines with J gene TRBJ2-7; D possibly matches TRBD1 or TRBD2 (5 bases each). The germline gives CDR1 MNHNS, CDR2 SASEGT. Deletions cut 6 bases from V and 4 bases from J, with 19 bases between. The CDR3 has 15 amino acids. The CDR3 spells CASSQPGTGGYEQYF. The DNA for the CDR3 is TGTGCCAGCAGCCAACCAGGGACGGGTGGGTACGAGCAGTACTTC.

In this sample, this clonotype turned up a few times. An end of the junction differs from the germline gene, which may be a read error. This chain joins TRBV7-2 and TRBJ2-3; TRBD1 matches 12 bases. Germline-derived CDR1 and CDR2 are SGHTA and FQGNSA. The CDR3 totals 16 residues. CDR3 sequence: CASSVAGTGGADTQYF. In nucleotides, the CDR3 is TGTGCCAGCAGCGTAGCGGGGACAGGGGGCGCAGATACGCAGTATTTT.

This clonotype was seen ten or more times. The V and J genes are TRBV5-1 and TRBJ2-7; D might be TRBD1 (6 bases). Germline lookup yields CDR1 SGHRS and CDR2 YFSETQ. V gave up 4 bases and J gave up 5 bases, with 13 bases separating them. The CDR3 runs to 13 residues. This chain's CDR3 is CASSRTGRDEQYF. The CDR3 DNA is TGCGCCAGCAGCCGCACAGGGCGGGACGAGCAGTACTTC.

The gene calls are TRBV7-2 and TRBJ1-1; D may be TRBD1 (6 bases). CDR1 is SGHTA and CDR2 is FQGNSA in the germline V gene. The CDR3 is 14 residues long. The V end lost 6 bases, the J end lost 1 base, and 12 bases lay between the germline ends. The CDR3 DNA is TGTGCCAGCAGGAAGGGGGGGCAGAACACTGAAGCTTTCTTT. Protein: CASRKGGQNTEAFF. The full variable domain, its missing parts supplied by reference TRBV7-2 and TRBJ1-1, is GAGVSQSPSNKVTEKGKDVELRCDPISGHTALYWYRQSLGQGLEFLIYFQGNSAPDKSGLPSDRFSAERTGGSVSTLTIQRTQQEDSAVYLCASRKGGQNTEAFFGQGTRLTVV.

V gene TRBV7-2 combines with J gene TRBJ2-7, with D hard to call. The CDR3 loop spans 13 amino acids. V lost 6 bases to trimming and J lost 3 bases, with 12 bases between them. Germline CDR1 SGHTA, CDR2 FQGNSA. The CDR3: CASSPWPVYEQYF. CDR3 in DNA: TGTGCCAGCAGTCCTTGGCCAGTCTACGAGCAGTACTTC. The complete variable domain, with remaining parts taken from reference TRBV7-2 and TRBJ2-7, reads GAGVSQSPSNKVTEKGKDVELRCDPISGHTALYWYRQSLGQGLEFLIYFQGNSAPDKSGLPSDRFSAERTGGSVSTLTIQRTQQEDSAVYLCASSPWPVYEQYFGPGTRLTVT.

V and J are TRBV13 and TRBJ2-7, with 7 bases identical to TRBD1. This CDR3 has 14 residues. From germline, CDR1 is PRHDT and CDR2 FYEKMQ (reference sequence). Trimming removed 4 bases from V and 4 bases from J; junction bases left unmatched: 7. The CDR3 nucleotides are TGTGCCAGCAGCTCTGGACAGGACGTATACGAGCAGTACTTC. Amino acid sequence: CASSSGQDVYEQYF.

In its sample, this clonotype was seen a few times. This rearrangement joins TRBV9 to TRBJ2-1, with 11 positions matching TRBD1. Germline V gene sequence: CDR1 SGDLS, CDR2 YYNGEE. The CDR3 has 17 amino acids. V lost 4 bases and J lost 0; bases outside the gene matches: 6. The DNA for the CDR3 is TGTGCCAGCAGCCCACGGGACAGGGGGAACTCCTACAATGAGCAGTTCTTC. The encoded protein is CASSPRDRGNSYNEQFF.